This entry lists 5 T cell receptor beta chains sequenced from one sample in a study of CD8 T cells in ankylosing spondylitis. TCRdb re-analysed the 5' RACE reads in MiXCR, keeping a single row per CDR3 protein. The table shows around 230,000 distinct CDR3 sequences, with around 9.2% occurring only once. Sequencing was done on a sample of blood, either unsorted or a sorted T cell fraction (not recorded which). The receptor source for this set is a male donor with ankylosing spondylitis or in good health (not recorded which).

This clonotype was detected only a few times. The chain links TRBV5-1 to TRBJ2-1; 9 bases map to TRBD2. Trimming removed 7 bases from V and 2 bases from J; junction bases left unmatched: 7. The CDR3 totals 15 residues. Germline CDR1 and CDR2: SGHRS and YFSETQ. The DNA for the CDR3 is TGCGCCAGCGGGACTAGCCCTCTTGCCTACAATGAGCAGTTCTTC. This translates into CASGTSPLAYNEQFF.

This clonotype was detected a few times. This rearrangement joins TRBV7-2 to TRBJ2-7; 9 bases are a match to TRBD1. The CDR3 length is 15 residues. Trimming removed 7 bases from V and 9 bases from J; junction bases left unmatched: 16. Germline CDR1 SGHTA, CDR2 FQGNSA. CDR3 in DNA: TGTGCCAGCACCTCGGTCGGTGGACAGGGGTCTCGGCAGTACTTC. Amino acids: CASTSVGGQGSRQYF.

This clonotype was observed at least ten times. This chain connects TRBV20-1 to TRBJ1-6; 8 nucleotides match TRBD1. With 1 base clipped from V and 10 bases from J, the junction kept 6 bases outside the gene matches. The CDR3 runs 14 residues. The germline gives CDR1 DFQATT, CDR2 SNEGSKA (reference sequence). CDR3 sequence (DNA): TGCAGTGCTAGAGGGGACAGGTTGGACTCACCCCTCCACTTT. Translated, it gives CSARGDRLDSPLHF.

In this sample, this clonotype turned up many times. The DNA of the CDR3 is TGTGCCAGCAGCCCCGGTACTCACCTCAACACCGACGAGCAGTACTTC. Translated: CASSPGTHLNTDEQYF. V and J are TRBV4-2 and TRBJ2-7; the D is unclear. The V and J ends lost 4 bases and 5 bases respectively, with 21 bases between them. The CDR3 runs 16 residues. The germline CDR1 and CDR2 sequences are LGHNA and YNFKEQ.

This clonotype occurred many times. The chain combines TRBV6-5 with TRBJ1-4, with TRBD1 as a possible D gene (5 bases). Germline loops: CDR1 MNHEY, CDR2 SVGAGI. V lost 2 bases, J lost 3 bases, and 13 bases lay in between. This CDR3 is 16 amino acids long. The CDR3 nucleotides read TGTGCCAGCAGTTACCTCCTCCGGGGGGCTAATGAAAAACTGTTTTTT. The encoded protein is CASSYLLRGANEKLFF.